The 15 T cell receptor beta chains below all came from one sample that was sequenced in a study of blood T cells in healthy people across ages. A second PCR, run for roughly 7 to 12 cycles, used a sample-barcoded 5' primer plus a J-beta primer mix. TCRdb passed the 5' RACE reads through MiXCR, listing each CDR3 protein once. The table lists more than 650,000 distinct CDR3 sequences, approximately 21% of them singletons. Material: blood. These receptors were obtained from a man aged 70-80 years in good health.

This clonotype has only a few counts. The CDR3 region is CASSFGTGGTGELFF. As DNA, the CDR3 is TGTGCCAGCAGTTTCGGGACAGGGGGCACCGGGGAGCTGTTTTTT. The J gene is TRBJ2-2, the V gene TRBV12-3 or TRBV12-4, with 11 nucleotides matching TRBD1. The CDR3 spans 15 residues. V shed 3 bases, J shed 4 bases, and the junction held 1 base outside the gene matches.

The chain has TRBV4-3 and TRBJ1-4; 8 bases fit TRBD1. The V segment lost 3 bases and the J segment 7 bases; nucleotides outside the gene matches: 1. In germline, CDR1 is LGHNA, CDR2 YSLEER. The CDR3 loop spans 13 amino acids. The CDR3 coding sequence is TGCGCCAGCAGCCATGACAGGGGTGAAAAACTGTTTTTT. It encodes CASSHDRGEKLFF.

This clonotype turned up a few times. In DNA, the CDR3 is TGTGCCAGCAGTTTACGGACTAACACCTACAATGAGCAGTTCTTC. It is translated as CASSLRTNTYNEQFF. The chain joins TRBV12-3 or TRBV12-4 to TRBJ2-1, with TRBD2 as a possible D gene (6 bases). The CDR3 consists of 15 residues. Deletions cut 2 bases from V and 2 bases from J, with 10 bases between.

This clonotype was found once. An end of the junction does not agree with germline; a read error may underlie this. The gene calls are TRBV11-2 and TRBJ2-2; D perhaps matches TRBD2 (6 bases). The germline CDR1 and CDR2 sequences are SGHAT and FQNNGV. The CDR3 loop spans 12 amino acids. CDR3 nucleotides: TGTGCCAGCAGCCCTTACACCGGGGGGCTGTTTTTT. This sequence encodes CASSPYTGGLFF.

The CDR3 DNA reads TGTGCCAGCGGGGTAAACATGGGACAGCCCCAGCATTTT. Encoded protein: CASGVNMGQPQHF. The chain is built from TRBV2 and TRBJ1-5, with D unresolved. Germline V gives CDR1 SNHLY, CDR2 FYNNEI. This CDR3 has 13 amino acids. V was trimmed by 8 bases and J by 7 bases, leaving 15 bases between them.

The chain uses TRBV5-1 and TRBJ2-4; 8 bases are a match to TRBD2. The junction had 11 bases not matched to a gene; V was cut back by 4 bases and J by 8 bases. The CDR3 totals 15 residues. Germline lookup yields CDR1 SGHRS and CDR2 YFSETQ. The CDR3 DNA reads as TGCGCCAGCAGCCCGGGAGGGTCACGGGTAGACATTCAGTACTTC. Translated: CASSPGGSRVDIQYF.

The genes are TRBV7-9 and TRBJ2-5; TRBD2 matches at 11 bases. This CDR3 comprises 18 residues. Germline V gene data show CDR1 as SEHNR and CDR2 as FQNEAQ (reference sequence). V dropped 2 bases and J dropped 3; count of bases not matched to a gene: 11. The CDR3 coding sequence is TGTGCCAGCAGCTTACCAATCAGACTAGCGGGGTTAAAAGAGACCCAGTACTTC. Its protein is CASSLPIRLAGLKETQYF. Variable domain in full (rest from reference TRBV7-9 and TRBJ2-5): DTGVSQNPRHKITKRGQNVTFRCDPISEHNRLYWYRQTLGQGPEFLTYFQNEAQLEKSRLLSDRFSAERPKGSFSTLEIQRTEQGDSAMYLCASSLPIRLAGLKETQYFGPGTRLLVL.

This clonotype was counted ten times or more. V usage is TRBV18 and J usage is TRBJ1-4, with no clear D. The germline V gene encodes CDR1 KGHSH and CDR2 LQKENI. The CDR3 has 15 amino acids. The V end was cut by 1 base, the J end by 0 bases, with 6 bases between. Here the CDR3 reads CASSPRQTTNEKLFF. As DNA, the CDR3 is TGTGCCAGCTCACCACGTCAGACAACTAATGAAAAACTGTTTTTT.

There are a few counts of this clonotype. The chain is built from TRBV6-6 and TRBJ2-5, with a tentative D call TRBD2 (5 bases). Trimming removed 4 bases from V and 7 bases from J, with 13 bases in between. Germline V gene data show CDR1 as MNHNY and CDR2 as SVGAGI (reference sequence). The CDR3 sequence is 13 residues long. CDR3 loop: CASSLVAWVTQYF. CDR3 in DNA: TGTGCCAGCAGTTTGGTAGCGTGGGTGACCCAGTACTTC.

On this clonotype itself: One junction end disagrees with the germline gene, perhaps due to a read error. The rearrangement uses TRBV20-1 and TRBJ2-7; 8 bases are shared with TRBD1. The CDR3 consists of 13 residues. The germline V gene encodes CDR1 DFQATT and CDR2 SNEGSKA (reference sequence). DNA for the CDR3: TGCAGTACTAGAAGGACAGGGACCTACGAGCAGTACTTC. As protein: CSTRRTGTYEQYF.

The V call is TRBV18, the J call TRBJ1-1, with D unclear. Looked up from germline, CDR1 is KGHSH and CDR2 is LQKENI. The CDR3 contains 10 residues. Trimming stripped 10 bases from V and 8 bases from J, with 11 bases between. In DNA, the CDR3 is TGTGCCACCGGGAATATAGAAGCTTTCTTT. It specifies CATGNIEAFF.

This clonotype was counted only a few times. The V and J genes are TRBV7-9 and TRBJ2-3; 8 bases align to TRBD2. J lost 4 bases, V lost 0 bases, and 6 bases had no gene match. Germline V gene lookup returns CDR1 SEHNR and CDR2 FQNEAQ (reference sequence). CDR3 length equals 16 residues. CDR3 bases: TGTGCCAGCAGCTTAGCGCTCGGGACTAGGTCAGATACGCAGTATTTT. Translation gives CASSLALGTRSDTQYF.

Regarding this clonotype: Germline is not matched at one junction end, which may reflect a read error. The CDR3 DNA follows: TGTGTCAGCAGTTTACTTCCCCCAGGGGAGCAGTTCTTC. Translation gives CVSSLLPPGEQFF. The chain couples TRBV28 to TRBJ2-1; D may be TRBD1 (5 bases). The CDR3 covers 13 residues. Germline CDR1 MDHEN, CDR2 SYDVKM. Full variable domain (remainder filled in from reference TRBV28 and TRBJ2-1): DVKVTQSSRYLVKRTGEKVFLECVQDMDHENMFWYRQDPGLGLRLIYFSYDVKMKEKGDIPEGYSVSREKKERFSLILESASTNQTSMYLCVSSLLPPGEQFFGPGTRLTVL.

The chain is built from TRBV29-1 and TRBJ2-3, with unresolved D. The germline gives CDR1 SQVTM, CDR2 ANQGSEA. The V and J ends lost 5 bases and 5 bases respectively, with 8 bases between them. CDR3 length: 11 residues. The CDR3 DNA sequence: TGCAGCGTTCCCCTAAGAGATACGCAGTATTTT. This sequence encodes CSVPLRDTQYF.

The CDR3 DNA sequence: TGTGCCAGCAGGACCCCCGGACAGCAATACAATGAGCAGTTCTTC. The encoded protein is CASRTPGQQYNEQFF. This chain joins TRBV6-5 and TRBJ2-1; TRBD1 is a possible D gene (6 bases). Per the germline V gene, CDR1 is MNHEY and CDR2 is SVGAGI. The CDR3 totals 15 residues. The V and J ends lost 6 bases and 4 bases respectively, with 16 bases between them.